The sequence of this TCR beta chain was determined in a study of blood T cell repertoires in COVID-19 (dated by TCRdb to 2018 to 2020). General notes on the study: Samples from collaborators originated in the United States, Italy and Spain and spanned both the acute and convalescent phases of COVID-19. The prospective study material was composed of cDNA or gDNA derived from T cells, B-cell-depleted T cells, or PBMCs. The dataset comprised deeply sampled blood TCRbeta repertoires from subjects exposed to, actively infected with, or recovered from COVID-19. The repertoires were released in a freely available public database meant as a resource for research on the immune response to SARS-CoV-2. The samples were drawn from two sources: the first 160 participants of the ongoing ImmuneRACE study, and fewer than 1,500 subjects contributed by 6 global collaborators. Nearly every sample came with metadata listing a de-identified subject ID, COVID-19 status, age in years and sex. Where HLA class I and class II types were available, the types were taken from metadata supplied by the sample provider, not from assay-based typing.

Study-wide conclusions, independent of this receptor: The quantity of clinical and demographic metadata differed by source and by participant and was supplied without curation.

From the cysteine through the phenylalanine, the CDR3 covers 18 amino acids. Left in the record is the CDR3 DNA by itself, 54 bases read in frame from the first base. CDR1 and CDR2, looked up from the germline V gene (reference sequence), are LNHDA and SQIVND. V lost 6 bases and J lost 8 bases, and the count of bases not matched to a germline gene is 18. Each collaborating institution followed its own protocols to collect whole blood in K2EDTA tubes. Collaborator samples were shipped for TCRbeta analysis as frozen whole blood, isolated PBMCs, or DNA extracted from either sample type. A word on this clone: Its binding antigen is unknown. No base quality values were provided; no much bigger clone lies one nucleotide off.

The immunoSEQ Assay, a bias-controlled multiplex PCR, was used to amplify TCRbeta CDR3 regions from genomic DNA. From the authors' description of their analysis: The number of nucleated cells in each sample was estimated by amplification of reference gene primers within the assay. Sequence reads were collapsed and filtered to measure the absolute abundance of every unique TCRbeta CDR3 rearrangement. For each sample, productive Simpson clonality was calculated as the square root of Simpson's diversity index across productive rearrangements. TCRdb took over this immuneACCESS table, retaining in-frame rearrangements with V and J assigned. Such tables are incomplete; in checked studies, under half of the missing clones stem from an unresolved V gene, and the remainder is unexplained. The V and J calls and clone size come from that table; D and trimming were worked out from the DNA. The sample table shows about 55,000 clones, and just over 85% are seen once. 14% of the sample goes to the ten largest clones.

The rearranged chain carries TRBV19 and TRBJ2-1, with 11 bases in between that match TRBD2. The source of this sequence is a man in his sixties or seventies with acute or convalescent COVID-19. Sequencing was done on a sample of peripheral blood. Here the CDR3 is given as CASSSPPMGLAVTDEQFF. The DNA sequence is given as TGTGCCAGTAGCTCCCCCCCAATGGGACTAGCGGTTACCGATGAGCAGTTCTTC. With all but the CDR3 taken from the reference TRBV19 and TRBJ2-1 genes, the full variable domain is: DGGITQSPKYLFRKEGQNVTLSCEQNLNHDAMYWYRQDPGQGLRLIYYSQIVNDFQKGDIAEGYSVSREKKESFPLTVTSAQKNPTAFYLCASSSPPMGLAVTDEQFFGPGTRLTVL.